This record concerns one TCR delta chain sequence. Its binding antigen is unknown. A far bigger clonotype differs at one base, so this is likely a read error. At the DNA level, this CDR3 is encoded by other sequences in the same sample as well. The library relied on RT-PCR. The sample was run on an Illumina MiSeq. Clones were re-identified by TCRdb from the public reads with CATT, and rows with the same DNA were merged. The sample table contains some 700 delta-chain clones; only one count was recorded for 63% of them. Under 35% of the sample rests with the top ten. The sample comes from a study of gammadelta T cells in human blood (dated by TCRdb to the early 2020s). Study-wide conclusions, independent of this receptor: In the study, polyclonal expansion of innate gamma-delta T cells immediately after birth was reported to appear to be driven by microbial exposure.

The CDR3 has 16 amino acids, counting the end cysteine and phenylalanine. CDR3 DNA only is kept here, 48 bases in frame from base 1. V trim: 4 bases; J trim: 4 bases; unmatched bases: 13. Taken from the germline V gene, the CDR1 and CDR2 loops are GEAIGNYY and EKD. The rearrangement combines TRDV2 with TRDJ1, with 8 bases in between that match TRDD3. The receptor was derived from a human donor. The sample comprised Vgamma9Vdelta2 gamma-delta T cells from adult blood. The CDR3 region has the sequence CACDTVSLGDLDKLIF. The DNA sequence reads TGTGCCTGTGATACCGTTAGTCTGGGGGACCTCGATAAACTCATCTTT.